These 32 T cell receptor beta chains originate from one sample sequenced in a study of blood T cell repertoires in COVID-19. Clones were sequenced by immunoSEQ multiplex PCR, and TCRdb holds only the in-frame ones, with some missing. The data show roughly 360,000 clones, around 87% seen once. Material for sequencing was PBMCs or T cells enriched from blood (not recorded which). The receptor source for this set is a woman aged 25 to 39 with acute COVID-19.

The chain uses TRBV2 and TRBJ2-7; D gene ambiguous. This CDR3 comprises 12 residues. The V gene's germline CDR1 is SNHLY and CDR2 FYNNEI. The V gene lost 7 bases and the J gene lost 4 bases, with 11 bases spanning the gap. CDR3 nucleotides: TGTGCCAGCACCTCCGACGGGTACGAGCAGTACTTC. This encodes CASTSDGYEQYF.

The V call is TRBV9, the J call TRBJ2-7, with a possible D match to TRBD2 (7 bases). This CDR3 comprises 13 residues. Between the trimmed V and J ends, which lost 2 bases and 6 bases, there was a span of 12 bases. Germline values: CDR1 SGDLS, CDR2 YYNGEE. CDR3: CASSVAGEGEQYF. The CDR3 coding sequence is TGTGCCAGCAGCGTTGCAGGGGAGGGCGAGCAGTACTTC.

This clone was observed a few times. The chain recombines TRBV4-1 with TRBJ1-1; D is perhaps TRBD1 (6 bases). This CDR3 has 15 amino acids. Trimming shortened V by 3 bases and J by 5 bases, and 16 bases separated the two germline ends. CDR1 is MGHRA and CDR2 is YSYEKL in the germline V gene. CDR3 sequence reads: CASSQGQGKATEAFF. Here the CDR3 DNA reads TGCGCCAGCAGCCAGGGGCAGGGGAAGGCAACTGAAGCTTTCTTT.

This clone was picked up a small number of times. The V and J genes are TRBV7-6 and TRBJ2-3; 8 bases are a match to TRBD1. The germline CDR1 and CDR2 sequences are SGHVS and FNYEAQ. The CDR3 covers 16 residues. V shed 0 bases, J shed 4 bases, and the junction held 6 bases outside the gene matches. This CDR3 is CASSLAPGGYSDTQYF. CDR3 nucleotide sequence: TGTGCCAGCAGCTTAGCCCCAGGGGGCTATTCAGATACGCAGTATTTT.

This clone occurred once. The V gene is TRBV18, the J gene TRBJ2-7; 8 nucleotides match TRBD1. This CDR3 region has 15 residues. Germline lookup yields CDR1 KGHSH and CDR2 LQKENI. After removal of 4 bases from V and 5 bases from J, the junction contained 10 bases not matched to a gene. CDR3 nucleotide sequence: TGTGCCAGCTCACATAAGGACAGGGCCCCCCACGAGCAGTACTTC. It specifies CASSHKDRAPHEQYF.

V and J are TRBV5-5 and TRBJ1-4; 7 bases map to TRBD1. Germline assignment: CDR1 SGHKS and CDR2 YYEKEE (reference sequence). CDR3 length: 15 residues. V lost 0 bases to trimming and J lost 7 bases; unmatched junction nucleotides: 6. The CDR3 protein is CASSLGQTGSEKLFF. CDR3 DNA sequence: TGTGCCAGCAGCTTGGGTCAGACAGGGAGTGAAAAACTGTTTTTT.

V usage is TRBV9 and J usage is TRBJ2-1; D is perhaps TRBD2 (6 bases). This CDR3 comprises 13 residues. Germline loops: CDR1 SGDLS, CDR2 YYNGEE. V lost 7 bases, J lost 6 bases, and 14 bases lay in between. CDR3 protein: CASGPGRFNEQFF. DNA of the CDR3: TGTGCCAGCGGCCCAGGGAGGTTCAATGAGCAGTTCTTC.

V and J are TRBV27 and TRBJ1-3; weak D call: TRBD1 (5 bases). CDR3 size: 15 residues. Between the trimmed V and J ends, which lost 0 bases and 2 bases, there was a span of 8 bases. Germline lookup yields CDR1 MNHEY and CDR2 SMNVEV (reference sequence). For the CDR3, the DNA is TGTGCCAGCAGTTTATCGGGGGGACCTGGAAACACCATATATTTT. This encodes CASSLSGGPGNTIYF.

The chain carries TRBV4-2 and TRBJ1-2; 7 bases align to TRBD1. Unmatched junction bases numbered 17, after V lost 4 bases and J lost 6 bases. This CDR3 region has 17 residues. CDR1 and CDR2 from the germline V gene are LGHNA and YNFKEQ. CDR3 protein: CASSPQVPPTGVNGYTF. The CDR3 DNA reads TGTGCCAGCAGCCCGCAAGTCCCCCCTACAGGGGTGAATGGCTACACCTTC.

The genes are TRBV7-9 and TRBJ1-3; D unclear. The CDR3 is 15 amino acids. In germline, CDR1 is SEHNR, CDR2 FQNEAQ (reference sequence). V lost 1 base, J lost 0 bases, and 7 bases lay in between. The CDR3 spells CASSLDASSGNTIYF. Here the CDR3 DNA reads TGTGCCAGCAGCTTAGATGCCAGCTCTGGAAACACCATATATTTT.

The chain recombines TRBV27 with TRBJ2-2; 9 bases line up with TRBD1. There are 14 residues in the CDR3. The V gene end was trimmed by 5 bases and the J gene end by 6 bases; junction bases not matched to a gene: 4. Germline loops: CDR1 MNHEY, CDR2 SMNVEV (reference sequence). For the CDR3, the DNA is TGTGCCAGCAGTACCAGACAGGGGGCCGGGGAGCTGTTTTTT. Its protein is CASSTRQGAGELFF.

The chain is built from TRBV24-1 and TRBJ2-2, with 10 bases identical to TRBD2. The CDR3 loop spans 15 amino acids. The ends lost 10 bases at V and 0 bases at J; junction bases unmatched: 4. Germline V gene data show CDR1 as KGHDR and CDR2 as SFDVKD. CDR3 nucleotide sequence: TGTGCCACTACTAGCGGGGACGCGAACACCGGGGAGCTGTTTTTT. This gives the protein CATTSGDANTGELFF.

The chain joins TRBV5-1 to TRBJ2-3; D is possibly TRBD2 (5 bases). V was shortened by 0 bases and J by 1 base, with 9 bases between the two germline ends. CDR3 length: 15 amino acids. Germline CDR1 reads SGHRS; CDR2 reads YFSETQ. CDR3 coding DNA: TGCGCCAGCAGCTTGGAGGGAGTGGGCACAGATACGCAGTATTTT. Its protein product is CASSLEGVGTDTQYF.

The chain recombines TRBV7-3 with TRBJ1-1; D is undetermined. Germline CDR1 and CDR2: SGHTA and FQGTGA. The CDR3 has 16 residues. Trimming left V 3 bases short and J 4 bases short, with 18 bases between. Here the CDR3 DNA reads TGTGCCAGCAGCTTTTTGAATACTAGGGTGAGCACTGAAGCTTTCTTT. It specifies CASSFLNTRVSTEAFF.

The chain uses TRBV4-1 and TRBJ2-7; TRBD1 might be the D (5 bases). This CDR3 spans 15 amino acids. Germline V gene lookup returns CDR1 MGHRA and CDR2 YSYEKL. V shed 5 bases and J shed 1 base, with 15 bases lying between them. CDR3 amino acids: CASSSDSELSYEQYF. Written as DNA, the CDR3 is TGCGCCAGCAGCTCCGACAGCGAACTATCCTACGAGCAGTACTTC.

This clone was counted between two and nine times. The CDR3 DNA reads TGTGCCAGCCGGGACAGCCATCAATACGAGCAGTACTTC. Amino acid sequence: CASRDSHQYEQYF. The rearrangement links TRBV7-9 to TRBJ2-7; 7 positions match TRBD1. The length of the CDR3 is 13 residues. Germline values: CDR1 SEHNR, CDR2 FQNEAQ (reference sequence). V was clipped by 8 bases and J by 4 bases; unmatched bases: 8.

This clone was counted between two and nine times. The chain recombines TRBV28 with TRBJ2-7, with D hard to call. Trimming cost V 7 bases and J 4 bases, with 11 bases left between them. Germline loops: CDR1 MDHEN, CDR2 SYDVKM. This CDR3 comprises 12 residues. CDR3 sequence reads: CASTATGYEQYF. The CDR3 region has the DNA TGTGCCAGCACCGCAACCGGGTACGAGCAGTACTTC.

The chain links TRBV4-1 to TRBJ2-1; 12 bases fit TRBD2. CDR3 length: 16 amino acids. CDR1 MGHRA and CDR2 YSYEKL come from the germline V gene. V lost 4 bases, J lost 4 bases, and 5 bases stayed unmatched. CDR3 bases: TGCGCCAGCAGCCCGCTAGCGGGGGGGCTGTACAATGAGCAGTTCTTC. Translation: CASSPLAGGLYNEQFF.

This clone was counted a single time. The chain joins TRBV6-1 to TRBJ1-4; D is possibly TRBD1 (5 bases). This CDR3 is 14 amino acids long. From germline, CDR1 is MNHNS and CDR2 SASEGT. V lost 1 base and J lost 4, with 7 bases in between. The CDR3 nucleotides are TGTGCCAGCAGTGAAGGACAGCTTAATGAAAAACTGTTTTTT. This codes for CASSEGQLNEKLFF.

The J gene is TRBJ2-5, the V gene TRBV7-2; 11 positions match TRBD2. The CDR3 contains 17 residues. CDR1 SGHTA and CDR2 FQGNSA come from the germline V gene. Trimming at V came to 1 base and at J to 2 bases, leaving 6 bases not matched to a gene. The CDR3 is CASSLGLAGGTQETQYF. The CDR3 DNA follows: TGTGCCAGCAGCTTAGGGCTAGCGGGGGGTACTCAAGAGACCCAGTACTTC.

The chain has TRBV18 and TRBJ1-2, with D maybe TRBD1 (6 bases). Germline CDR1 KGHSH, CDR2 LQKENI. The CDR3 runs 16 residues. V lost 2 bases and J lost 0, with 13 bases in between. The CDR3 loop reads CASSPFTTGANYGYTF. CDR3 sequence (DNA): TGTGCCAGCTCACCATTTACGACAGGAGCTAACTATGGCTACACCTTC.

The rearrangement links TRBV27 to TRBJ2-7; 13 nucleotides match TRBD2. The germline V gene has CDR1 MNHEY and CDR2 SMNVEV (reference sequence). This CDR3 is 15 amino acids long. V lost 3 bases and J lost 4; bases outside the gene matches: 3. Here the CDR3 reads CASSFEGLAGYEQYF. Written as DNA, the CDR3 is TGTGCCAGCAGTTTCGAGGGACTAGCGGGGTACGAGCAGTACTTC.

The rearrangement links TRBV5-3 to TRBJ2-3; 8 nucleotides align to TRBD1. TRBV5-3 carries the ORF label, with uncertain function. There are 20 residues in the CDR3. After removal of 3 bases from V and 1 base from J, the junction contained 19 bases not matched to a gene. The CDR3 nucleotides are TGTGCCAGAAGCTGGGGCCGGGACAGACTCGAACAGGGGGGCACAGATACGCAGTATTTT. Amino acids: CARSWGRDRLEQGGTDTQYF.

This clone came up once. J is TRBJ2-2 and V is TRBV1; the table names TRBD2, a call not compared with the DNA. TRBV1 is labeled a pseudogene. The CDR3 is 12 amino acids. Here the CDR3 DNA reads TGCACCAGCAGCCACGGCACCGGGGAGCTGTTTTTT. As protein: CTSSHGTGELFF.

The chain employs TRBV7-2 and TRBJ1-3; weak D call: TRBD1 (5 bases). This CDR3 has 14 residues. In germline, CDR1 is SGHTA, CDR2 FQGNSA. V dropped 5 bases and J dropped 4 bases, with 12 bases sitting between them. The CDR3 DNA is TGTGCCAGCAGCCCAGGGCATGGAGGAAACACCATATATTTT. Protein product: CASSPGHGGNTIYF. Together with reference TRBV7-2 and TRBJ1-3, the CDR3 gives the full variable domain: GAGVSQSPSNKVTEKGKDVELRCDPISGHTALYWYRQSLGQGLEFLIYFQGNSAPDKSGLPSDRFSAERTGGSVSTLTIQRTQQEDSAVYLCASSPGHGGNTIYFGEGSWLTVV.

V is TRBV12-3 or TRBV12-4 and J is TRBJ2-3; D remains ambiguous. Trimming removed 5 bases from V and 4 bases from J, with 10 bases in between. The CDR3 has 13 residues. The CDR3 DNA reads TGTGCCAGCAGTGAAGGAGCCCCAGATACGCAGTATTTT. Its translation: CASSEGAPDTQYF.

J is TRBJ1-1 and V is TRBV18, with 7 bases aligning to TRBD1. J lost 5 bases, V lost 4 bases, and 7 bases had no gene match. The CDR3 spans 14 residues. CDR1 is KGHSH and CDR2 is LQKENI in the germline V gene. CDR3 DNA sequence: TGTGCCAGCTCACTGACAAGGGGGCGAACTGAAGCTTTCTTT. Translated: CASSLTRGRTEAFF.

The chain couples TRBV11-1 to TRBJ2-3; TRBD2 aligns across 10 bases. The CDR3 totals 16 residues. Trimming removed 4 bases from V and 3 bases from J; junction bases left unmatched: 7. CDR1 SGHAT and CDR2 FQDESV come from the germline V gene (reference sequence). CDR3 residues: CASSSLVAGGTDTQYF. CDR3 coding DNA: TGTGCCAGCAGCTCCCTCGTAGCGGGGGGAACAGATACGCAGTATTTT.

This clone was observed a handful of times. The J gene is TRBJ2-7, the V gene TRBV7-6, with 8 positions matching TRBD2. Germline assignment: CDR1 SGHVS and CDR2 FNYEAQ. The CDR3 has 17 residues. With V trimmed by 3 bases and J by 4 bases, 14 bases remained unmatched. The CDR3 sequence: CASSFDGARSGGYEQYF. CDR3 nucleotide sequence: TGTGCCAGCAGCTTCGATGGCGCTCGAAGCGGGGGTTACGAGCAGTACTTC.

The CDR3 DNA follows: TGCGCCAGCAGTGTGGGGACTAGCGGCTACGAGCAGTACTTC. Its translation: CASSVGTSGYEQYF. The genes are TRBV10-1 and TRBJ2-7; 11 bases are a match to TRBD2. The V segment lost 4 bases and the J segment 3 bases; nucleotides outside the gene matches: 2. CDR3 length: 14 residues. CDR1 and CDR2 (germline): WNHNN, SYGVQD (reference sequence).

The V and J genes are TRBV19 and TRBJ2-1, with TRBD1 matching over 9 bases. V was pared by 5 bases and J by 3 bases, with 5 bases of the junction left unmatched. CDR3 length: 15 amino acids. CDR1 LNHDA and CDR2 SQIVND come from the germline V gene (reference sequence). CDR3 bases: TGTGCCAGTAGTGCTCGACAGGGGGGCTACAATGAGCAGTTCTTC. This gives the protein CASSARQGGYNEQFF.

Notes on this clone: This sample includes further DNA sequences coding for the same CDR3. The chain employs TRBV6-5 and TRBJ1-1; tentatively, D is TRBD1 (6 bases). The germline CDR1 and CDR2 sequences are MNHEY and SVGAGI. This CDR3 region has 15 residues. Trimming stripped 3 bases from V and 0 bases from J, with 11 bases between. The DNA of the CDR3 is TGTGCCAGCAGTTATGGGGGGGCCTTGAACACTGAAGCTTTCTTT. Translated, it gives CASSYGGALNTEAFF.